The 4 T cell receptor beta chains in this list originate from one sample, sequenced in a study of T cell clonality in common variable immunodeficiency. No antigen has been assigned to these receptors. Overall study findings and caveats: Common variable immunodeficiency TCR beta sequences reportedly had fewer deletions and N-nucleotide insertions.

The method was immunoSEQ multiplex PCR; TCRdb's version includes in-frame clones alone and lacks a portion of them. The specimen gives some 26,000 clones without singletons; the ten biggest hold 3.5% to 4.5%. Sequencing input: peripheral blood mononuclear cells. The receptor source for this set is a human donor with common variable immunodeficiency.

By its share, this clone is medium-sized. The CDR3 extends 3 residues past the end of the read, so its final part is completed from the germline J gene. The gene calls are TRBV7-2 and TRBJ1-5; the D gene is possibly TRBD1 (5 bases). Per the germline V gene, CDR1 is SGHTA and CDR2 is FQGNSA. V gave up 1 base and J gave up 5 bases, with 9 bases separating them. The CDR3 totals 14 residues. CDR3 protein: CASSLGPGDQPQHF. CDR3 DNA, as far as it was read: TGTGCCAGCAGCTTAGGGCCGGGGGATCAGCCC.

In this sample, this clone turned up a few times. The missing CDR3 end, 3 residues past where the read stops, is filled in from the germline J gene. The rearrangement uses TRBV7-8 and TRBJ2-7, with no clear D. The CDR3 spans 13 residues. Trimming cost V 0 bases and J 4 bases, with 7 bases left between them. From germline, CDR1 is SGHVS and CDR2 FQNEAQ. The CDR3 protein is CASSLAPVYEQYF. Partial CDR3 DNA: TGTGCCAGCAGCTTAGCTCCCGTTTACGAG.

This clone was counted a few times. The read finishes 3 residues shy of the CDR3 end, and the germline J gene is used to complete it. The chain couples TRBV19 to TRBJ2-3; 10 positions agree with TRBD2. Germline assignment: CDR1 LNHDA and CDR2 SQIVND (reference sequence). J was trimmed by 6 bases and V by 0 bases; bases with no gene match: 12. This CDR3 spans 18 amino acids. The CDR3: CASSIDVRRLAGVDTQYF. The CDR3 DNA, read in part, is TGTGCCAGTAGTATAGATGTTCGGAGACTAGCGGGCGTGGATACG.

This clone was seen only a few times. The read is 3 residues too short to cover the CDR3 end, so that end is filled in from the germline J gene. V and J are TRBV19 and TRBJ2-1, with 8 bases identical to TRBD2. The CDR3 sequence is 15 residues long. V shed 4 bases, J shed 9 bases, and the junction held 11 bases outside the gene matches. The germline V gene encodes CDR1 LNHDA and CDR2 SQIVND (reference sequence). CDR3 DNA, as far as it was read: TGTGCCAGTAGTAGGGAAGGACTAGCCCGCACTGAG. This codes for CASSREGLARTE. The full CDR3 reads CASSREGLARTEQFF.